A selection of T cell receptor beta chains follows, all from one sample in a study of blood T cell repertoires in COVID-19. TCRdb keeps only in-frame clones here, not all; method: immunoSEQ multiplex PCR. Of 200,000 to 250,000 clones listed, around nine tenths were seen once; the top ten hold 4% to 5.5%. Sequenced input: peripheral blood. All receptors come from a woman in her thirties or forties with acute or convalescent COVID-19. Both conserved end residues are part of each CDR3. D genes are given only for firm matches. A clone size is listed for some rows: how often the clone was seen (once, few, many), or a class if it is expanded.

.	.	TRBV5-1	TRBJ1-3	TGCGCCAGCAGGATGGACAGTTCTGGAAACACCATATATTTT	CASRMDSSGNTIYF
.	TRBD1	TRBV7-2	TRBJ1-2	TGTGCCAGCAGCCCCGACAGGGATGATGGCTACACCTTC	CASSPDRDDGYTF
.	TRBD2	TRBV24-1	TRBJ2-3	TGTGCCACCAGTACGGCGGGGGGGCCGTATACGCAGTATTTT	CATSTAGGPYTQYF
.	.	TRBV5-1	TRBJ1-4	TGCGCCAGCAGCTACACTCGACAGGCCCCAATCGAAAAACTGTTTTTT	CASSYTRQAPIEKLFF
.	.	TRBV15	TRBJ2-3	TGTGCCACCAGCAGACGCGCGGAGGCAGATACGCAGTATTTT	CATSRRAEADTQYF
many	.	TRBV5-1	TRBJ1-4	TGCGCCAGCAGCTTGGCTGAGTATAATGAAAAACTGTTTTTT	CASSLAEYNEKLFF
.	.	TRBV4-1	TRBJ2-3	TGCGCCAGCAGCCAGCTAGCGACGACAGATACGCAGTATTTT	CASSQLATTDTQYF
.	.	TRBV7-2	TRBJ2-3	TGTGCCAGCAGCTTAGGGCTCATCACAGATACGCAGTATTTT	CASSLGLITDTQYF
.	TRBD1	TRBV7-9	TRBJ2-2	TGTGCCAGCAGCTTTAGACAGGGCGCGAACACCGGGGAGCTGTTTTTT	CASSFRQGANTGELFF
.	.	TRBV9	TRBJ1-2	TGTGCCAGCAGCGACGCTTCAGGGGAAGGCTACACCTTC	CASSDASGEGYTF
.	.	TRBV18	TRBJ2-1	TGTGCCAGCTCACCACCGGGAGGACCCTACAATGAGCAGTTCTTC	CASSPPGGPYNEQFF
.	.	TRBV30	TRBJ1-1	TGTGCCTGGAGCATCCAGGGGTCCACTGAAGCTTTCTTT	CAWSIQGSTEAFF
.	.	TRBV5-6	TRBJ1-6	TGTGCCAGCAGCTTGACCAGGGTCGGATCACCCCTCCACTTT	CASSLTRVGSPLHF
.	.	TRBV15	TRBJ1-2	TGTGCCACCAGCCAACAGGCTCCCAGGATCGATGGCTACACCTTC	CATSQQAPRIDGYTF
.	.	TRBV9	TRBJ1-2	TGTGCCAGCAGCGTCCGCCCGGGGAGGAGTGGCTACACCTTC	CASSVRPGRSGYTF
.	TRBD1	TRBV3-1/TRBV3-2	TRBJ1-1	TGTGCCAGCAGCTCGGACAGGACCTTAGCTGCTTTCTTT	CASSSDRTLAAFF
.	TRBD1	TRBV19	TRBJ2-1	TGTGCCAGTAGTTCTCCCCCGGGACAGGCAGCCTCTTATTATTACAATGAGCAGTTCTTC	CASSSPPGQAASYYYNEQFF
.	TRBD1	TRBV2	TRBJ1-1	TGTGCCAGCAGTTCCCCGGGACAGGGGCTATGGACTGAAGCTTTCTTT	CASSSPGQGLWTEAFF
.	TRBD2	TRBV6-5	TRBJ2-1	TGTGCCAGCAGTAGGACTAGCGGGGGCTATGAGCAGTTCTTC	CASSRTSGGYEQFF
.	.	TRBV6-5	TRBJ1-4	TGTGCCAGCAGAAACCAGGGAGGTGAAAAACTGTTTTTT	CASRNQGGEKLFF
few	.	TRBV4-1	TRBJ2-4	TGCGCCAGCAGCCAACCAACACAAGGGGTCAACATTCAGTACTTC	CASSQPTQGVNIQYF
.	TRBD1	TRBV29-1	TRBJ1-2	TGCAGCGTTGTTGCATGGGACAGGGGGAACTATGGCTACACCTTC	CSVVAWDRGNYGYTF
.	TRBD1	TRBV4-1	TRBJ1-4	TGCGCCAGCAAGACAGGGGGTAATGAAAAACTGTTTTTT	CASKTGGNEKLFF
.	TRBD1	TRBV7-8	TRBJ2-5	TGTGCCAGCAGCTCCGGCTTCGGGACAGGGGGGGAGACCCAGTACTTC	CASSSGFGTGGETQYF
.	TRBD1	TRBV5-1	TRBJ2-1	TGCGCCAGCAGCTTGGGTCGTAAAACAGGGGTCAATGAGCAGTTCTTC	CASSLGRKTGVNEQFF
.	TRBD2	TRBV7-2	TRBJ2-3	TGTGCCAGCAGTCCAGCGGGGGGGCCGACAGATACGCAGTATTTT	CASSPAGGPTDTQYF
.	TRBD1	TRBV6-4	TRBJ1-1	TGTGCCAGCAGACCCACGACCTACAGGGGGGACACTGAAGCTTTCTTT	CASRPTTYRGDTEAFF
few	TRBD2	TRBV10-1	TRBJ2-3	TGCGCCAGCAGTGAGTCAACTAGCGGGCGCACAGATACGCAGTATTTT	CASSESTSGRTDTQYF
once	TRBD1	TRBV3-1/TRBV3-2	TRBJ1-1	TGTGCCAGCAGCCTCGGGACAGGGGAATTCGCTGAAGCTTTCTTT	CASSLGTGEFAEAFF
.	.	TRBV2	TRBJ1-1	TGTGCCAGCAGTGTCGTCCCGGGGTTGAACACTGAAGCTTTCTTT	CASSVVPGLNTEAFF
.	.	TRBV14	TRBJ1-1	TGTGCCAGCAGCGCAGGAGGGTCCACTGAAGCTTTCTTT	CASSAGGSTEAFF
.	TRBD1	TRBV5-1	TRBJ1-2	TGCGCCAGCAGCTTGGACCTAGGACAGGGTGACGGCTACACCTTC	CASSLDLGQGDGYTF
.	TRBD1	TRBV27	TRBJ2-3	TGTGCCAGCAGTCGGACAGGGAAAACAGATACGCAGTATTTT	CASSRTGKTDTQYF
.	.	TRBV30	TRBJ2-2	TGTGCCTGGAGCTCCGGGAGCAACACCGGGGAGCTGTTTTTT	CAWSSGSNTGELFF
.	.	TRBV9	TRBJ1-1	TGTGCCAGCAGCCCAGAGGACAGCAACACTGAAGCTTTCTTT	CASSPEDSNTEAFF
.	.	TRBV27	TRBJ1-3	TGTGCCAGCAGTAACGGGAACACCATATATTTT	CASSNGNTIYF
.	.	TRBV10-1	TRBJ2-1	TGCGCCAGCAGTGAGGATCTTCGGTTACAGGGGCAGTTCTTC	CASSEDLRLQGQFF
.	.	TRBV2	TRBJ1-3	TGTGCCAGCAGAGTTGTAACGAGGGGAAACACCATATATTTT	CASRVVTRGNTIYF
.	.	TRBV19	TRBJ1-2	TGTGCCAGTAGTATTAGGACAGTCGACTATGGCTACACCTTC	CASSIRTVDYGYTF
.	TRBD1	TRBV2	TRBJ1-1	TGTGCCAGCAGTGCCCTGCCCGGACAGGACACTGAAGCTTTCTTT	CASSALPGQDTEAFF
.	TRBD1	TRBV7-8	TRBJ1-6	TGTGCCAGCAGCTTCCGGGACAGAAATTCACCCCTCCACTTT	CASSFRDRNSPLHF
.	.	TRBV4-1	TRBJ2-3	TGCGCCAGCAGCCAAGCGAACGGAGTAGCTAGCACAGATACGCAGTATTTT	CASSQANGVASTDTQYF
.	TRBD1	TRBV2	TRBJ1-3	TGTGCCAGCAGTGTATCAGGACAGGCTTGGACTGGAAACACCATATATTTT	CASSVSGQAWTGNTIYF
.	.	TRBV11-2	TRBJ2-1	TGTGCCAGCAGCTTAGCTTTTAGCGTCAATGAGCAGTTCTTC	CASSLAFSVNEQFF
few	.	TRBV19	TRBJ1-5	TGTGCCAGTAGCAATCGGGGGGGGCCCAATCAGCCCCAGCATTTT	CASSNRGGPNQPQHF
.	TRBD2	TRBV5-1	TRBJ2-5	TGCGCCAGCAGCCCAAGACTAGCGGGGGTACAAGAGACCCAGTACTTC	CASSPRLAGVQETQYF
once	.	TRBV15	TRBJ2-1	TGTGCCACCAGCGGTGACAGGCTATCGAGCTCCTACAATGAGCAGTTCTTC	CATSGDRLSSSYNEQFF
.	TRBD1	TRBV2	TRBJ1-6	TGTGCCAGCAGGAGGGGACAGGGAAACGATTATAATTCACCCCTCCACTTT	CASRRGQGNDYNSPLHF
.	.	TRBV4-1	TRBJ1-6	TGCGCCAGCAGCCAAGACGCGCCGCGGCCCCTCCACTTT	CASSQDAPRPLHF
.	.	TRBV29-1	TRBJ1-2	TGCAGCCTAAACAGGGCTCTGGACTATGGCTACACCTTC	CSLNRALDYGYTF
.	TRBD1	TRBV19	TRBJ1-4	TGTGCCAGCGCCCGGACAGGCCTGACTAATGAAAAACTGTTTTTT	CASARTGLTNEKLFF
.	.	TRBV7-3	TRBJ1-1	TGTGCCAGCAGCCTCGAAGGTTCTAGTGAAGCTTTCTTT	CASSLEGSSEAFF
once	TRBD2	TRBV24-1	TRBJ2-5	TGTGCCACCCAGCCCGCGGGGGACGGCCAAGAGACCCAGTACTTC	CATQPAGDGQETQYF